One sample yielded the 6 T cell receptor beta chains listed below, sequenced in a study of shared clonotypes between healthy human individuals (dated by TCRdb to 2020 to 2022). CD8 naive samples were CD45RO-negative cells positively selected for CCR7, giving a CD45RA+CCR7+ population that excluded TemRA cells. Library preparation employed the immunoSEQ multiplex PCR assay. Not all clones reach the TCRdb copy of this immuneACCESS table, which keeps in-frame sequences only. Checked studies attribute under half of the gap to unresolved V genes and leave the rest unexplained. The sample profile shows about 820,000 clones; 80% to 95% of them were found once. The ten biggest clones cover 24% of the sample. Sample: naive CD8+ T cells sorted from blood. The cell subset or site label, read with the paper, signifies: CD45RA+CCR7+. Every receptor here comes from a man between 25 and 39 years old in good health.

The CDR3 region has the DNA TGTGCCAGCAGCCGCGAGACCCTAAGCCACAATGAGCAGTTCTTC. This encodes CASSRETLSHNEQFF. The chain joins TRBV16 to TRBJ2-1, with unresolved D. The germline V gene encodes CDR1 KGHSY and CDR2 FQNENV. This CDR3 spans 15 amino acids. Trimming took off 4 bases at V and 5 bases at J, with 15 bases between the two ends. The variable domain in full, completed from reference TRBV16 and TRBJ2-1, reads GEEVAQTPKHLVRGEGQKAKLYCAPIKGHSYVFWYQQVLKNEFKFLISFQNENVFDETGMPKERFSAKCLPNSPCSLEIQATKLEDSAVYFCASSRETLSHNEQFFGPGTRLTVL.

Concerning this clone itself: Different DNA sequences within this sample yield the same CDR3. The chain recombines TRBV7-9 with TRBJ2-7, with D unresolved. This CDR3 is 11 amino acids long. The V end was cut by 4 bases, the J end by 4 bases, with 5 bases between. Germline V CDR1 and CDR2: SEHNR, FQNEAQ (reference sequence). CDR3 residues: CASSSAYEQYF. DNA for the CDR3: TGTGCCAGCAGCTCCGCTTACGAGCAGTACTTC.

The sample holds one count of this clone. At the DNA level, this CDR3 is encoded by other sequences in the same sample as well. The chain combines TRBV19 with TRBJ2-3, with D possibly TRBD2 on 5 matching bases. Between the trimmed V and J ends, which lost 0 bases and 6 bases, there was a span of 10 bases. From germline, CDR1 is LNHDA and CDR2 SQIVND (reference sequence). The CDR3 is 14 residues long. The DNA for the CDR3 is TGTGCCAGTAGTATAGATCCTGGGAGTGATACGCAGTATTTT. Translating gives CASSIDPGSDTQYF.

This rearrangement joins TRBV29-1 to TRBJ2-1; perhaps D is TRBD1 or TRBD2 (5 bases each). The CDR3 contains 16 residues. Germline V CDR1 and CDR2: SQVTM, ANQGSEA. V lost 5 bases, J lost 2 bases, and 19 bases lay in between. The CDR3 bases are TGCAGCGTTCCCAACTCATGGGGACGGGCCTACAATGAGCAGTTCTTC. Encoded protein: CSVPNSWGRAYNEQFF.

The table lists this clone with a count of one. The chain combines TRBV28 with TRBJ2-7; the D gene is possibly TRBD2 (5 bases). The germline V gene has CDR1 MDHEN and CDR2 SYDVKM. The CDR3 spans 17 residues. Trimming removed 6 bases from V and 0 bases from J, with 21 bases in between. CDR3 DNA: TGTGCCAGCAGGGGCGGGCCGTCAAACCAAATCTCCTACGAGCAGTACTTC. This codes for CASRGGPSNQISYEQYF.

The chain links TRBV15 to TRBJ1-1, with D hard to call. The CDR3 has 15 amino acids. Germline V lookup: CDR1 LNHNV, CDR2 YYDKDF (reference sequence). V shed 4 bases and J shed 8 bases, with 20 bases lying between them. CDR3 protein: CATSTPLVGYPEAFF. CDR3 DNA: TGTGCCACCAGCACCCCGTTGGTCGGATACCCAGAAGCTTTCTTT.